This T cell receptor (beta chain) was documented in a study of blood T cell repertoires in COVID-19. Study-level information: Sample material is recorded as cDNA or gDNA derived from T cells, B-cell-depleted T cells, or PBMCs.

Study processing details: From reference gene primer amplification, estimates of nucleated cell counts were derived. Clones were sequenced by immunoSEQ multiplex PCR, and TCRdb holds only the in-frame ones, with some missing. Clonal size and the V and J genes are those of that table, whereas D and trimming came from the DNA. The sample contains a few hundred thousand clones, around 90% of which appear only once. CDR3 length: 14 amino acids. The V gene lost 6 bases and the J gene lost 1 base, with 10 bases spanning the gap. From germline, CDR1 is LNHDA and CDR2 SQIVND (reference sequence). A few counts support this clone. In the same sample, other DNA sequences code for this CDR3. Cohorts were based on clinical histories the participants reported. A case of COVID-19 had been met by exposed participants within 2 weeks before study entry.

The sequencing sample was made of PBMCs or T cells enriched from blood (not recorded which). The receptor was isolated from a man under 40 who had been exposed to COVID-19. The genes are TRBV19 and TRBJ1-5; D is unresolved. In DNA form, the CDR3 reads TGTGCCAGTAGGGGAGGAGTCAGCAATCAGCCCCAGCATTTT. This translates into CASRGGVSNQPQHF.